One sample yielded the 31 T cell receptor beta chains listed below, sequenced in a study of T cell changes during pregnancy in multiple sclerosis. Assay: immunoSEQ multiplex PCR; the TCRdb copy retains only in-frame clones and omits some. Here the sample spans fewer than 40,000 clones, roughly 94% being singletons. The starting material was CD4+ T cells from peripheral blood mononuclear cells, obtained in the third trimester of pregnancy. The receptors originated from a female donor with multiple sclerosis, enrolled in a pregnancy study.

The gene calls are TRBV29-1 and TRBJ1-1, with TRBD1 identical over 7 bases. The junction had 9 bases not matched to a gene; V was cut back by 5 bases and J by 3 bases. Germline CDR1 SQVTM, CDR2 ANQGSEA. This CDR3 region has 14 residues. The CDR3 sequence is CSVYQGQLYTEAFF. CDR3 nucleotide sequence: TGCAGCGTTTACCAGGGACAGCTCTACACTGAAGCTTTCTTT.

The rearrangement uses TRBV6-1 and TRBJ1-2; D perhaps matches TRBD1 (6 bases). Germline V gene sequence: CDR1 MNHNS, CDR2 SASEGT. The CDR3 is made up of 15 amino acids. V was pared by 1 base and J by 3 bases, with 12 bases between. The CDR3 is CASSEDRVVDYGYTF. The CDR3 coding sequence is TGTGCCAGCAGTGAAGACAGGGTCGTTGACTATGGCTACACCTTC.

This chain connects TRBV2 to TRBJ2-2, with D perhaps TRBD2 (6 bases). The V end lost 6 bases, the J end lost 5 bases, and 13 bases lay between the germline ends. This CDR3 region has 14 residues. Germline V gives CDR1 SNHLY, CDR2 FYNNEI. The CDR3 region is CASREGSFTGELFF. Here the CDR3 DNA reads TGTGCCAGCAGGGAGGGTTCGTTTACCGGGGAGCTGTTTTTT.

The chain has TRBV5-4 and TRBJ1-5; D possibly corresponds to TRBD1 (5 bases). The CDR3 length is 17 residues. V lost 0 bases to trimming and J lost 7 bases, with 20 bases between them. Germline V gene sequence: CDR1 SGHNT, CDR2 YYREEE (reference sequence). The CDR3 sequence: CASSLDSGRGSRQPQHF. CDR3 bases: TGTGCCAGCAGCTTGGACTCTGGTAGGGGATCAAGGCAGCCCCAGCATTTT.

The chain carries TRBV7-3 and TRBJ2-1, with a weak D call TRBD1 (5 bases). Germline V gene lookup returns CDR1 SGHTA and CDR2 FQGTGA. The V and J ends lost 3 bases and 5 bases respectively, with 8 bases between them. The CDR3 has 13 amino acids. CDR3: CASSLVRDNEQFF. CDR3 sequence (DNA): TGTGCCAGCAGCTTGGTCAGGGACAATGAGCAGTTCTTC.

The chain joins TRBV9 to TRBJ2-5; tentatively, D is TRBD2 (6 bases). The CDR3 extends over 15 amino acids. V lost 0 bases, J lost 6 bases, and 15 bases lay in between. CDR1 and CDR2 (germline): SGDLS, YYNGEE. CDR3 sequence reads: CASSVALASEKTQYF. The CDR3 nucleotides are TGTGCCAGCAGCGTAGCTTTGGCTAGCGAAAAGACCCAGTACTTC.

The chain uses TRBV12-5 and TRBJ2-3; D is unclear. CDR1 is LGHNT, CDR2 FRNRAP, per germline. Deletions cut 6 bases from V and 6 bases from J, with 10 bases between. This CDR3 has 12 residues. In DNA form, the CDR3 reads TGTGCTAGTGGCCGAAACGGTGATACGCAGTATTTT. Translation: CASGRNGDTQYF.

V is TRBV5-1 and J is TRBJ2-1; tentatively, D is TRBD2 (6 bases). Trimming took off 3 bases at V and 8 bases at J, with 18 bases between the two ends. Germline CDR1 SGHRS, CDR2 YFSETQ. The CDR3 is 15 amino acids. CDR3: CASSSMKRGGHEQFF. The CDR3 DNA is TGCGCCAGCAGCTCAATGAAAAGGGGAGGCCATGAGCAGTTCTTC. The variable domain in full, completed from reference TRBV5-1 and TRBJ2-1, reads KAGVTQTPRYLIKTRGQQVTLSCSPISGHRSVSWYQQTPGQGLQFLFEYFSETQRNKGNFPGRFSGRQFSNSRSEMNVSTLELGDSALYLCASSSMKRGGHEQFFGPGTRLTVL.

The V call is TRBV11-1, the J call TRBJ2-1, with D perhaps TRBD2 (5 bases). The germline gives CDR1 SGHAT, CDR2 FQDESV (reference sequence). Trimming pared 5 bases from V and 8 bases from J, leaving 13 bases between. The CDR3 is 13 amino acids. The CDR3 bases are TGTGCCAGCAGCGGGCGGACGAGGGATGAGCAGTTCTTC. It encodes CASSGRTRDEQFF.

V and J are TRBV6-6 and TRBJ1-2; D is possibly TRBD1 (6 bases). Germline V gene lookup returns CDR1 MNHNY and CDR2 SVGAGI (reference sequence). Trimming left V 7 bases short and J 3 bases short, with 9 bases between. The CDR3 covers 12 residues. The CDR3 protein is CASKPGDYGYTF. The CDR3 DNA reads TGTGCCAGCAAGCCAGGGGACTATGGCTACACCTTC.

The chain combines TRBV2 with TRBJ1-5; no definite D call. This CDR3 is built from 15 residues. Germline V CDR1 and CDR2: SNHLY, FYNNEI. Trimming stripped 3 bases from V and 3 bases from J, with 12 bases between. The CDR3: CASSEQGGNNQPQHF. In nucleotides, the CDR3 is TGTGCCAGCAGTGAGCAAGGAGGGAACAATCAGCCCCAGCATTTT.

This clone was observed a single time. This chain joins TRBV28 and TRBJ1-2; 7 bases are shared with TRBD1. V shed 4 bases and J 1 base; nucleotides not matched to a gene: 9. Germline values: CDR1 MDHEN, CDR2 SYDVKM. This CDR3 spans 16 amino acids. The CDR3 loop reads CASSSGTAGRNYGYTF. The CDR3 DNA follows: TGTGCCAGCAGTTCAGGGACAGCGGGCCGTAACTATGGCTACACCTTC.

The rearrangement joins TRBV7-9 to TRBJ1-2, with 10 nucleotides matching TRBD1. The CDR3 has 16 residues. With 0 bases clipped from V and 1 base from J, the junction kept 2 bases outside the gene matches. Per the germline V gene, CDR1 is SEHNR and CDR2 is FQNEAQ (reference sequence). The CDR3 sequence is CASSLARTGGNYGYTF. The DNA of the CDR3 is TGTGCCAGCAGCTTAGCTAGGACAGGGGGTAACTATGGCTACACCTTC.

This clone was recorded only once. The chain is built from TRBV5-1 and TRBJ1-4; 7 bases match TRBD1. The J segment lost 6 bases and the V segment lost 4 bases, leaving 6 bases of the junction unmatched. CDR1 is SGHRS, CDR2 YFSETQ, per germline. This CDR3 contains 14 residues. Written as DNA, the CDR3 is TGCGCCAGCAGCCGAGGGGGCGGGGATGAAAAACTGTTTTTT. It codes for CASSRGGGDEKLFF.

V and J are TRBV30 and TRBJ2-3, with 10 bases that match TRBD2. J lost 1 base, V lost 2 bases, and 9 bases had no gene match. The germline V gene encodes CDR1 GTSNPN and CDR2 SVGIG (reference sequence). The CDR3 loop spans 17 amino acids. CDR3 sequence reads: CAWSLSLSGRGTDTQYF. CDR3 sequence (DNA): TGTGCCTGGAGTCTTTCCTTAAGCGGGAGGGGCACAGATACGCAGTATTTT.

As DNA, the CDR3 is TGTGCCAGCAGCGTCAGGGGGACAGACGCCTACGAGCAGTACTTC. This gives the protein CASSVRGTDAYEQYF. J is TRBJ2-7 and V is TRBV9, with 7 bases lining up with TRBD1. V was clipped by 2 bases and J by 2 bases; unmatched bases: 7. The CDR3 length is 15 residues. In germline, CDR1 is SGDLS, CDR2 YYNGEE.

The rearrangement links TRBV5-4 to TRBJ2-1; no clear D. The germline CDR1 and CDR2 sequences are SGHNT and YYREEE (reference sequence). Trimming took 3 bases from V and 7 from J, leaving 5 bases between them. This CDR3 spans 11 amino acids. In DNA form, the CDR3 reads TGTGCCAGCAGCTCCCCTAATGAGCAGTTCTTC. It codes for CASSSPNEQFF.

This rearrangement joins TRBV5-4 to TRBJ2-3; possible D gene TRBD1, 6 bases. This CDR3 has 13 amino acids. Germline CDR1 SGHNT, CDR2 YYREEE (reference sequence). Trimming shortened V by 7 bases and J by 2 bases, and 11 bases separated the two germline ends. The CDR3 is CASGDTFTDTQYF. In DNA form, the CDR3 reads TGTGCCAGCGGGGACACCTTCACAGATACGCAGTATTTT.

This chain uses TRBV25-1 with TRBJ2-7, with D unresolved. CDR3 length: 14 residues. The V gene lost 3 bases and the J gene lost 2 bases, with 11 bases spanning the gap. CDR1 MGHDK and CDR2 SYGVNS come from the germline V gene. The CDR3 here is CASSDPRYTYEQYF. CDR3 coding DNA: TGTGCCAGCAGTGACCCCCGGTATACCTACGAGCAGTACTTC.

In its sample, this clone was seen once. The chain employs TRBV7-2 and TRBJ2-1, with D possibly matching TRBD1 (5 bases). Germline CDR1 is SGHTA and CDR2 is FQGNSA. This CDR3 comprises 12 residues. Deletions cut 4 bases from V and 7 bases from J, with 8 bases between. For the CDR3, the DNA is TGTGCCAGCAGCTCACAGGTTAATGAGCAGTTCTTC. Amino acid sequence: CASSSQVNEQFF.

The chain carries TRBV30 and TRBJ1-1; 8 bases fit TRBD1. V lost 4 bases to trimming and J lost 4 bases; unmatched junction nucleotides: 8. The CDR3 is made up of 14 amino acids. Germline V CDR1 and CDR2: GTSNPN, SVGIG (reference sequence). CDR3 sequence reads: CAWTPTGALTEAFF. In DNA, the CDR3 is TGTGCCTGGACTCCGACAGGGGCCCTCACTGAAGCTTTCTTT.

This clone has a handful of counts. The V gene is TRBV19, the J gene TRBJ1-3; 11 nucleotides line up with TRBD1. The CDR3 totals 15 residues. Trimming cost V 5 bases and J 4 bases; bases outside gene matches: 4. Looked up from germline, CDR1 is LNHDA and CDR2 is SQIVND (reference sequence). CDR3 loop: CASSGQGARGNTIYF. CDR3 DNA: TGTGCCAGTAGTGGACAGGGGGCAAGAGGAAACACCATATATTTT.

The chain combines TRBV5-1 with TRBJ2-7, with 9 bases fitting TRBD2. This CDR3 contains 14 residues. Germline loops: CDR1 SGHRS, CDR2 YFSETQ. The trim removed 2 bases at V and 7 bases at J, leaving 7 bases unmatched. CDR3 sequence: CASSLTGTSFEQYF. The CDR3 DNA reads as TGCGCCAGCAGCTTAACCGGGACTAGCTTTGAGCAGTACTTC.

V usage is TRBV30 and J usage is TRBJ1-1, with no clear D. CDR3 length: 12 residues. V lost 1 base and J 11 bases, leaving 14 bases between the germline ends. Per the germline V gene, CDR1 is GTSNPN and CDR2 is SVGIG (reference sequence). The CDR3, as DNA: TGTGCCTGGAGTGCCTCTGGGGAGCGGGCTTTCTTT. It yields the protein CAWSASGERAFF.

This clone is labeled medium-sized. The chain is built from TRBV6-6 and TRBJ1-1, with 8 bases that match TRBD1. Trimming cost V 9 bases and J 1 base; bases outside gene matches: 7. The CDR3 length is 14 residues. The germline V gene encodes CDR1 MNHNY and CDR2 SVGAGI (reference sequence). This CDR3 reads CASTGGRWNTEAFF. The CDR3 DNA reads as TGTGCCAGTACAGGGGGGCGGTGGAACACTGAAGCTTTCTTT.

The J gene is TRBJ1-1, the V gene TRBV2; no clear D gene. Trimming removed 4 bases at V and 4 bases at J, with 13 bases between. In germline, CDR1 is SNHLY, CDR2 FYNNEI. CDR3 length equals 14 residues. CDR3 loop: CASSARVEVTEAFF. CDR3 nucleotide sequence: TGTGCCAGCAGTGCTCGGGTGGAGGTCACTGAAGCTTTCTTT.

This sequence joins TRBV5-5 and TRBJ2-3; 9 nucleotides match TRBD2. The CDR3 totals 14 residues. Germline V gene data show CDR1 as SGHKS and CDR2 as YYEKEE (reference sequence). Losses at the gene ends were 4 bases for V and 3 bases for J; bases not matched to a gene: 3. In DNA, the CDR3 is TGTGCCAGCAGCGGCGCGGGGGGGACAGATACGCAGTATTTT. It yields the protein CASSGAGGTDTQYF.

The rearrangement joins TRBV7-9 to TRBJ2-7; 8 bases line up with TRBD1. Trimming removed 1 base from V and 5 bases from J; junction bases left unmatched: 4. Germline-derived CDR1 and CDR2 are SEHNR and FQNEAQ (reference sequence). The CDR3 spans 14 residues. CDR3 in DNA: TGTGCCAGCAGCTTAGGAGGGGGACAGGACGAGCAGTACTTC. Its translation is CASSLGGGQDEQYF.

The chain couples TRBV27 to TRBJ1-4; possibly TRBD1 for D (5 bases). This CDR3 has 12 amino acids. The germline CDR1 and CDR2 sequences are MNHEY and SMNVEV (reference sequence). V lost 6 bases and J 6 bases, leaving 8 bases between the germline ends. The CDR3 nucleotides are TGTGCCAGCAGACTCAGGGATGAAAAACTGTTTTTT. Its protein is CASRLRDEKLFF.

CDR3 coding DNA: TGTGCCAGCACCTACCCTCAAAATTACGAGCAGTACTTC. It specifies CASTYPQNYEQYF. The rearrangement uses TRBV7-2 and TRBJ2-7; D uncertain. Trimming cost V 7 bases and J 4 bases, with 14 bases left between them. CDR1 is SGHTA, CDR2 FQGNSA, per germline. CDR3 size: 13 residues.

The rearrangement joins TRBV10-1 to TRBJ2-7; 7 bases match TRBD2. Trimming cost V 4 bases and J 1 base; bases outside gene matches: 4. Germline assignment: CDR1 WNHNN and CDR2 SYGVQD (reference sequence). The CDR3 extends over 14 amino acids. CDR3 nucleotides: TGCGCCAGCAGTGGGACTAGTGGATCCTACGAGCAGTACTTC. Encoded protein: CASSGTSGSYEQYF.